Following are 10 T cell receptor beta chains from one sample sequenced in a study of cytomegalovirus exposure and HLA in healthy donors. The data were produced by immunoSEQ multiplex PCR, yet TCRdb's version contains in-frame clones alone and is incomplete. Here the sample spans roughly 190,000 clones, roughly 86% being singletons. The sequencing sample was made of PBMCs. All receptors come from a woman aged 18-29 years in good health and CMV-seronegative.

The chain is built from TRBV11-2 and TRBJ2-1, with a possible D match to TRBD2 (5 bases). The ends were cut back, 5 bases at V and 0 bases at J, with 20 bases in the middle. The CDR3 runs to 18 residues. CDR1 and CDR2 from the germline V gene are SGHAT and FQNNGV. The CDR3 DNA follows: TGTGCCAGCAGCCCTAGCCCCTCCACGAGAAGCTCCTACAATGAGCAGTTCTTC. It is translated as CASSPSPSTRSSYNEQFF.

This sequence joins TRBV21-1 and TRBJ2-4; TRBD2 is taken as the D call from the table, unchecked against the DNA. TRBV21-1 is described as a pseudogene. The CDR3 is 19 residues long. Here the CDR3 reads CASSNRDGPAGGAKNIQYF. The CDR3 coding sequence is TGTGCCAGCAGCAATAGAGATGGTCCCGCCGGGGGAGCCAAAAACATTCAGTACTTC.

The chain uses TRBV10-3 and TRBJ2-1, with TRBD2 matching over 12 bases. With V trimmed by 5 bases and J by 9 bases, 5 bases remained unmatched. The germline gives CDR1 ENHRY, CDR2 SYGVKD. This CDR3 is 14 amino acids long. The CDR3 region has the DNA TGTGCCATCAGTCTAGCGGGAGGGTCCGGTGAGCAGTTCTTC. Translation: CAISLAGGSGEQFF.

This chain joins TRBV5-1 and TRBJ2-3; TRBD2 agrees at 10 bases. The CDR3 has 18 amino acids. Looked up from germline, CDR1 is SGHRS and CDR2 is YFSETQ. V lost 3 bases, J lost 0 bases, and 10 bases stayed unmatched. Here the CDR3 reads CASSYGSRSGRSTDTQYF. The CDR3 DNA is TGCGCCAGCAGCTACGGCAGTCGTAGCGGGAGGAGCACAGATACGCAGTATTTT.

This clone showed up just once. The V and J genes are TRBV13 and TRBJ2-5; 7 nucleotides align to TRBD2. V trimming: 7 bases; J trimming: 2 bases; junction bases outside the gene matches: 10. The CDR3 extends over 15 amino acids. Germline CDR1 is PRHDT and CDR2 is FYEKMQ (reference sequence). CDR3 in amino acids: CASTRPELAQETQYF. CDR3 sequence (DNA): TGTGCCAGCACCCGGCCGGAACTAGCGCAAGAGACCCAGTACTTC.

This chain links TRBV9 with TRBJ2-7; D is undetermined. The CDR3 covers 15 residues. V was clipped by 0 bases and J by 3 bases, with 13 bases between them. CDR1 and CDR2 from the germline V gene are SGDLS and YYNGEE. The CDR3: CASSVEAQPNYEQYF. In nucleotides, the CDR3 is TGTGCCAGCAGCGTAGAGGCACAGCCCAACTACGAGCAGTACTTC.

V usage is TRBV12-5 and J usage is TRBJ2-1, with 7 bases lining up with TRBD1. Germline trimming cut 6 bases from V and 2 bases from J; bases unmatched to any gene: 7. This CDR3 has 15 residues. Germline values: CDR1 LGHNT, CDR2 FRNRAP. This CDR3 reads CASGTGTLTYNEQFF. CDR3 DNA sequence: TGTGCTAGTGGGACAGGGACGTTGACCTACAATGAGCAGTTCTTC.

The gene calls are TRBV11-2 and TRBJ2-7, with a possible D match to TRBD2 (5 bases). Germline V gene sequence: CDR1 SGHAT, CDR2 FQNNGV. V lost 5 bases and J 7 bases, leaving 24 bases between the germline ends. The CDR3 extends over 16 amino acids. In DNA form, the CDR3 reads TGTGCCAGCAGCCCTGCCTCCCAGCGGCGTACGAGAGAGCAGTACTTC. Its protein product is CASSPASQRRTREQYF.

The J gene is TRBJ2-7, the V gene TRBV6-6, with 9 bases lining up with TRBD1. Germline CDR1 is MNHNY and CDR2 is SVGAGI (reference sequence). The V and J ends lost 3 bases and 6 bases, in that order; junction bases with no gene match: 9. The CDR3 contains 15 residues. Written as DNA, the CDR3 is TGTGCCAGCAGTTATCATCAGGACAGGGGCAGCGAGCAGTACTTC. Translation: CASSYHQDRGSEQYF.

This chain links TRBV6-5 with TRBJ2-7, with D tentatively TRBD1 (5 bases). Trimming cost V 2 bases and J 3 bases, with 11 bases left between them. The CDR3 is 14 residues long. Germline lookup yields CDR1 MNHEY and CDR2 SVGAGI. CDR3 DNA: TGTGCCAGCAGTTACGAGACAGCTAACTACGAGCAGTACTTC. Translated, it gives CASSYETANYEQYF.